This is a list of T cell receptor beta chains from one sample in a study of cytomegalovirus exposure and HLA in healthy donors. Sequenced by immunoSEQ multiplex PCR; TCRdb stores in-frame clones only, minus some. The sample has 170,000 or so clones, roughly 87% seen once. What was sequenced was PBMCs. The receptors were gathered from a woman in her forties or fifties in good health and CMV-seronegative. CDR3s include the opening cysteine and the closing phenylalanine or tryptophan. Fields, in order: J gene, D gene, V gene, clone size, CDR3 DNA, CDR3 protein. A D gene is named only where the DNA matches it firmly. Expanded clones get a size class; other rows say once, few or many, or leave the size out.

J: TRBJ1-1
D: TRBD1
V: TRBV2
size: -
DNA: TGTGCCAGCAGTGACCTCCTAAGGACAGGGCTCGCTTTCTTT
CDR3: CASSDLLRTGLAFF

J: TRBJ1-1
D: -
V: TRBV28
size: -
DNA: TGTGCCAGCAGTCCGGGGACAATGACTGAAGCTTTCTTT
CDR3: CASSPGTMTEAFF

J: TRBJ2-5
D: -
V: TRBV9
size: -
DNA: TGTGCCAGCAGCGTTGAGGAGACCCAGTACTTC
CDR3: CASSVEETQYF

J: TRBJ2-1
D: -
V: TRBV5-4
size: -
DNA: TGTGCCAGCAGCTTGGAGCTCGGGCGGGTACATGAGCAGTTCTTC
CDR3: CASSLELGRVHEQFF

J: TRBJ2-2
D: TRBD1
V: TRBV4-1
size: -
DNA: TGCGCCAGCAGCCCAGGGGGAAGAAGTCAGGGGTTGCGCACCGGGGAGCTGTTTTTT
CDR3: CASSPGGRSQGLRTGELFF

J: TRBJ2-2
D: -
V: TRBV4-3
size: -
DNA: TGCGCCAGCAGCCTCAGGGTACAGGACACCGGGGAGCTGTTTTTT
CDR3: CASSLRVQDTGELFF

J: TRBJ2-7
D: TRBD2
V: TRBV9
size: -
DNA: TGTGCCAGCAGCGCCCGTAGCGGGATAGCCTACGAGCAGTACTTC
CDR3: CASSARSGIAYEQYF

J: TRBJ2-3
D: TRBD2
V: TRBV6-4
size: -
DNA: TGTGCCAGCAGTGAAGCGGGGGGCACAGATACGCAGTATTTT
CDR3: CASSEAGGTDTQYF

J: TRBJ2-1
D: -
V: TRBV6-6
size: -
DNA: TGTGCCAGCAGCACTGAAGGGGGCAATGAGCAGTTCTTC
CDR3: CASSTEGGNEQFF

J: TRBJ1-5
D: TRBD1
V: TRBV27
size: -
DNA: TGTGCCAGCAGTCAACTTCCGCGGACAGGAATAAATCAGCCCCAGCATTTT
CDR3: CASSQLPRTGINQPQHF

J: TRBJ1-3
D: -
V: TRBV6-5
size: -
DNA: TGTGCCAGCAGTTACGGCAGGGCCCTTGCCGGAAACACCATATATTTT
CDR3: CASSYGRALAGNTIYF

J: TRBJ2-7
D: TRBD1
V: TRBV28
size: -
DNA: TGTGCCAGCAGTCTAGGACAGGGGGCGTACGAGCAGTACTTC
CDR3: CASSLGQGAYEQYF

J: TRBJ2-5
D: TRBD2
V: TRBV27
size: once
DNA: TGTGCCAGCAGTTTATCGTGGCAGCGGGGAGAGACCCAGTACTTC
CDR3: CASSLSWQRGETQYF

J: TRBJ2-7
D: TRBD2
V: TRBV9
size: -
DNA: TGTGCCAGCAGCGTAGGGGACTACTACAGCGAGCAGTACTTC
CDR3: CASSVGDYYSEQYF

J: TRBJ1-2
D: TRBD1
V: TRBV19
size: -
DNA: TGTGCCAGTAGTAACCCGACAGGGGGCCGGGTGAGTAGCTATGGCTACACCTTC
CDR3: CASSNPTGGRVSSYGYTF

J: TRBJ2-3
D: -
V: TRBV7-9
size: -
DNA: TGTGCCAGCAGCTTAGGGTGGGGGGGCCGCGCAGATACGCAGTATTTT
CDR3: CASSLGWGGRADTQYF

J: TRBJ2-1
D: -
V: TRBV5-6
size: -
DNA: TGTGCCAGCACTAGTAGGAGAAGCTCCTACAATGAGCAGTTCTTC
CDR3: CASTSRRSSYNEQFF

J: TRBJ2-7
D: -
V: TRBV7-9
size: -
DNA: TGTGCCAGCAGGCGGGACAGTTTCTACGAGCAGTACTTC
CDR3: CASRRDSFYEQYF

J: TRBJ2-7
D: -
V: TRBV5-1
size: -
DNA: TGCGCCAGCAGCTTGGCCTACTCCTCCTACGAGCAGTACTTC
CDR3: CASSLAYSSYEQYF

J: TRBJ2-7
D: -
V: TRBV6-6
size: -
DNA: TGTGCCAGCAGTTCTCTTTCCTACGAGCAGTACTTC
CDR3: CASSSLSYEQYF

J: TRBJ1-1
D: -
V: TRBV9
size: -
DNA: TGTGCCAGCAGGCGGAATGTGGGAGGGAACCAGGGGGAAGCTTTCTTT
CDR3: CASRRNVGGNQGEAFF

J: TRBJ2-5
D: TRBD2
V: TRBV5-1
size: -
DNA: TGCGCCAGCAGCTTTGATAGCGGGGCCCGTGGAGAGACCCAGTACTTC
CDR3: CASSFDSGARGETQYF

J: TRBJ2-7
D: TRBD2
V: TRBV6-6
size: -
DNA: TGTGCCAGCAGTTACCCTCGGGGGACTAGCGGGAACGAGCAGTACTTC
CDR3: CASSYPRGTSGNEQYF

J: TRBJ1-3
D: -
V: TRBV19
size: many
DNA: TGTGCCAGTAGTCGGGATGTAATAGACAACACCATATATTTT
CDR3: CASSRDVIDNTIYF

J: TRBJ1-2
D: -
V: TRBV7-9
size: -
DNA: TGTGCCAGCAGCTTCGGGGGGGCGAAAGGCTACACCTTC
CDR3: CASSFGGAKGYTF

J: TRBJ2-1
D: TRBD2
V: TRBV7-7
size: once
DNA: TGTGCTAGCAGCTTAACCGGGCGGGGGGGAAACAATGAGCAGTTCTTC
CDR3: CASSLTGRGGNNEQFF

J: TRBJ2-4
D: TRBD1
V: TRBV5-8
size: -
DNA: TGTGCCAGCAGCTTTGGCAGGGGGCAGAACAGTCAGTACTTC
CDR3: CASSFGRGQNSQYF

J: TRBJ1-1
D: -
V: TRBV19
size: few
DNA: TGTGCCAGTAGTATAGTACAGATGAACACTGAAGCTTTCTTT
CDR3: CASSIVQMNTEAFF

J: TRBJ1-3
D: -
V: TRBV5-8
size: -
DNA: TGTGCCAGCAGCCCCCAACAGGGAAACACCATATATTTT
CDR3: CASSPQQGNTIYF

J: TRBJ1-4
D: TRBD1
V: TRBV6-6
size: -
DNA: TGTGCCAGTAAATGGGGACAGGGAAGGGAAAAACTGTTTTTT
CDR3: CASKWGQGREKLFF

J: TRBJ1-1
D: TRBD1
V: TRBV5-1
size: -
DNA: TGCGCCAGCAGCTACAGGGGGGAGGACACTGAAGCTTTCTTT
CDR3: CASSYRGEDTEAFF

J: TRBJ2-3
D: -
V: TRBV19
size: -
DNA: TGTGCCAGTAGGGTTTTAGCGGAATCAGATACGCAGTATTTT
CDR3: CASRVLAESDTQYF

J: TRBJ2-5
D: TRBD1
V: TRBV6-6
size: -
DNA: TGTGCCAGCAGTTACCCGGGACAGGGGAAAGAGACCCAGTACTTC
CDR3: CASSYPGQGKETQYF

J: TRBJ2-1
D: TRBD2
V: TRBV5-3
size: -
DNA: TGTGCCAGAAGCCCGAGGGCTAGCGGGAGTCAAAATGAGCAGTTCTTC
CDR3: CARSPRASGSQNEQFF

J: TRBJ2-7
D: TRBD2
V: TRBV28
size: -
DNA: TGTGCCAGCAGTATATCCCCGGGAGGGTCCTACGAGCAGTACTTC
CDR3: CASSISPGGSYEQYF

J: TRBJ2-1
D: TRBD2
V: TRBV19
size: -
DNA: TGTGCCAGTAGTAGGACTAGCGGGGGTTCCTACAATGAGCAGTTCTTC
CDR3: CASSRTSGGSYNEQFF

J: TRBJ1-5
D: TRBD1
V: TRBV28
size: -
DNA: TGTGCCAGCAGTTTGGGACAGCCGAATCAGCCCCAGCATTTT
CDR3: CASSLGQPNQPQHF

J: TRBJ2-3
D: -
V: TRBV10-2
size: -
DNA: TGCGCCAGCAGTGACGGGATGACAGATACGCAGTATTTT
CDR3: CASSDGMTDTQYF

J: TRBJ1-2
D: -
V: TRBV7-2
size: -
DNA: TGTGCCAGCAGCTTGTGGGGCCTTTCCTATGGCTACACCTTC
CDR3: CASSLWGLSYGYTF

J: TRBJ1-4
D: -
V: TRBV19
size: -
DNA: TGTGCCAGTAGTTCCACAAGTTCAACTAATGAAAAACTGTTTTTT
CDR3: CASSSTSSTNEKLFF

J: TRBJ2-5
D: TRBD1
V: TRBV5-4
size: -
DNA: TGTGCCAGCAGCAGACCCGGGACAGGGAGGCGAGAGACCCAGTACTTC
CDR3: CASSRPGTGRRETQYF

J: TRBJ1-5
D: -
V: TRBV25-1
size: -
DNA: TGTGCCAGCAGCCCCCCAGGGTACAATCAGCCCCAGCATTTT
CDR3: CASSPPGYNQPQHF

J: TRBJ1-4
D: TRBD1
V: TRBV6-5
size: -
DNA: TGTGCCAGCAGTCTCAGGACAGGGAGGAGTGAAAAACTGTTTTTT
CDR3: CASSLRTGRSEKLFF

J: TRBJ2-5
D: -
V: TRBV5-4
size: -
DNA: TGTGCCAGCAGCCGGGTACAAGAGACCCAGTACTTC
CDR3: CASSRVQETQYF

J: TRBJ2-4
D: -
V: TRBV28
size: few
DNA: TGTGCCAGCAGCATCGTCGCGGGGAGGAAACTAGCCAAAAACATTCAGTACTTC
CDR3: CASSIVAGRKLAKNIQYF

J: TRBJ2-7
D: -
V: TRBV4-1
size: -
DNA: TGCGCCAGCAGCCAAGGGGGCGGACCTTACGAGCAGTACTTC
CDR3: CASSQGGGPYEQYF

J: TRBJ1-3
D: -
V: TRBV9
size: -
DNA: TGTGCCAGCAGCGGGGACACCTCTGGAAACACCATATATTTT
CDR3: CASSGDTSGNTIYF

J: TRBJ2-7
D: TRBD1
V: TRBV5-3
size: -
DNA: TGTGCCAGAAGCTTGGCCGACAGGGCGTCCTACGAGCAGTACTTC
CDR3: CARSLADRASYEQYF

J: TRBJ1-1
D: TRBD1
V: TRBV5-1
size: -
DNA: TGCGCCAGCAGCTACACACAGGACAGGGGAGGCACTGAAGCTTTCTTT
CDR3: CASSYTQDRGGTEAFF